This T cell receptor beta chain was recorded in a study of blood T cell repertoires in COVID-19. This CDR3 region has 16 residues. The V gene's germline CDR1 is MRHNA and CDR2 SNTAGT. V was cut by 0 bases and J by 0 bases, with 9 bases left in between. This clone is judged medium-sized. How the authors handled the data: From reference gene primer amplification, estimates of nucleated cell counts were derived. Sequencing used immunoSEQ multiplex PCR; TCRdb keeps in-frame clones, though not all of them. Clone size and the V and J calls come from that table; the DNA yielded D and trimming. Of 40,000 to 60,000 clones in the sample, about 83% are singletons; the top ten hold roughly 1.6%.

The receptor's source is a man in his fifties or sixties with acute or convalescent COVID-19. The sequenced sample was peripheral blood. This chain connects TRBV6-4 to TRBJ2-1, with D possibly matching TRBD2 (6 bases). DNA for the CDR3: TGTGCCAGCAGTGACTCGGGCGGGATCTCCTACAATGAGCAGTTCTTC. This translates into CASSDSGGISYNEQFF.